This T cell receptor beta chain was obtained from a study of CD8 T cell repertoires and HIV-1 epitope variants. About the research overall: Control wells had CMV/EBV/flu peptides, negative Ebola AY9, or no peptide. Tested: three Gag epitope families, Nef HW9 and YT9. Cultures ran around nine days, with IL-2, IL-7 and IL-15 added on days 3 and 7.

Germline-derived CDR1 and CDR2 are LNHNV and YYDKDF (reference sequence). V was pared by 1 base and J by 0 bases, with 6 bases between. The CDR3 is made up of 15 amino acids. Sequencing of TCR beta CDR3 used immunoSEQ survey depth. Sequencing used immunoSEQ multiplex PCR; TCRdb keeps in-frame clones, though not all of them. The sample holds several thousand clones, 65% seen once. This clone has more than one count but fewer than ten. Its antigen remains unknown. The TCR sequence derives from a male donor with HIV. This chain joins TRBV15 and TRBJ1-4, with D uncertain. Material: cultured CD8+ T cells derived from PBMCs. The CDR3 bases are TGTGCCACCAGCAGAGTGGGGTCAACTAATGAAAAACTGTTTTTT. Its translation is CATSRVGSTNEKLFF.